Listed below are T cell receptor beta chains from one sample, sequenced in a study of spatial heterogeneity in lung cancer. One entry per CDR3 protein results from TCRdb running MiXCR on the 5' RACE reads. The table lists a few hundred distinct CDR3 sequences, about 24% of them singletons. This specimen consisted of lung tumor tissue, obtained at surgery. Every receptor here comes from a male donor with early-stage non-small cell lung cancer. The CDR3 runs from the conserved cysteine through the conserved F or W. Fields, in order: clone size, CDR3 length, V gene, D gene, J gene, CDR3 protein, CDR3 DNA. The D gene is left open where the match is weak. Not every row has a clone size; where given, it reads once, few, many or a size class.

>medium-sized|16|TRBV4-2|-|TRBJ1-5
CASSQGMGGAGQPQHF
TGTGCCAGCAGCCAAGGGATGGGGGGCGCGGGTCAGCCCCAGCATTTT
>large|18|TRBV11-3|TRBD2|TRBJ2-3
CASSFGLAGGPLADTQYF
TGTGCCAGCAGCTTTGGTTTAGCGGGAGGGCCACTCGCAGATACGCAGTATTTT
>medium-sized|13|TRBV27|-|TRBJ2-7
CASSLDQTYEQYF
TGTGCCAGCAGTCTGGATCAAACCTACGAGCAGTACTTC
>medium-sized|12|TRBV28|-|TRBJ1-1
CASSSVRTEAFF
TGTGCCAGCAGTTCCGTGAGAACTGAAGCTTTCTTT
>-|14|TRBV9|TRBD2|TRBJ2-1
CASSAVRTSDEQFF
TGTGCCAGCAGCGCCGTTAGGACTAGCGATGAGCAGTTCTTC
>-|16|TRBV14|TRBD1|TRBJ2-3
CASSLIGQGAKDTQYF
TGTGCCAGCAGCCTGATTGGACAGGGGGCGAAAGATACGCAGTATTTT
>large|17|TRBV29-1|TRBD2|TRBJ2-1
CSVDGTGTSGGGNEQFF
TGCAGCGTTGATGGGACGGGGACTAGCGGGGGCGGTAATGAGCAGTTCTTC
>few|16|TRBV7-6|-|TRBJ2-7
CASSLGGPVTVNEQYF
TGTGCCAGCAGCTTAGGGGGGCCCGTGACAGTAAATGAGCAGTACTTC
>large|16|TRBV20-1|TRBD1|TRBJ2-4
CSASVRTGVTKNIQYF
TGCAGTGCTAGCGTTAGGACAGGGGTGACCAAAAACATTCAGTACTTC
>medium-sized|14|TRBV5-1|TRBD1|TRBJ2-5
CASSPTGGQETQYF
TGCGCCAGCAGCCCAACAGGGGGCCAAGAGACCCAGTACTTC
>few|13|TRBV30|TRBD1|TRBJ1-1
CAYRDRMNTEAFF
TGTGCCTACCGGGACAGAATGAACACTGAAGCTTTCTTT
>-|15|TRBV20-1|-|TRBJ2-7
CSARDFRQSSYEQYF
TGCAGTGCTAGAGACTTTCGGCAGAGCTCCTACGAGCAGTACTTC
>large|17|TRBV7-2|TRBD2|TRBJ2-1
CASSPSLGTSDSNEQFF
TGTGCCAGCAGCCCCTCCCTCGGGACTAGCGATTCGAATGAGCAGTTCTTC
>large|13|TRBV7-9|TRBD2|TRBJ2-7
CASSSGGSGEQYF
TGTGCCAGCAGCTCGGGGGGTAGTGGCGAGCAGTACTTC
>large|12|TRBV27|TRBD1|TRBJ2-1
CASSEGTGPWFF
TGTGCCAGCAGTGAAGGGACAGGGCCTTGGTTCTTC
>medium-sized|13|TRBV9|-|TRBJ1-1
CASSVGRDTEAFF
TGTGCCAGCAGCGTAGGTAGGGACACTGAAGCTTTCTTT
>-|16|TRBV5-8|-|TRBJ2-3
CASSPSGRGVTDTQYF
TGTGCCAGCAGCCCCTCCGGCAGGGGGGTCACAGATACGCAGTATTTT
>large|14|TRBV6-6|-|TRBJ2-1
CASSLGGSYNEQFF
TGTGCCAGCAGTTTGGGGGGTTCCTACAATGAGCAGTTCTTC
>-|13|TRBV5-6|-|TRBJ1-2
CASSLTAVYGYTF
TGTGCCAGCAGCTTGACGGCAGTCTATGGCTACACCTTC
>-|13|TRBV27|-|TRBJ1-2
CASSLTDRNGYTF
TGTGCCAGCAGTTTAACAGACAGAAATGGCTACACCTTC
>large|16|TRBV15|-|TRBJ1-1
CATSRDRGGAYDEAFF
TGTGCCACCAGCAGAGATAGGGGAGGGGCCTACGATGAAGCTTTCTTT
>-|14|TRBV10-3|-|TRBJ2-7
CAISEARGAYEQYF
TGTGCCATCAGTGAAGCCCGGGGAGCCTACGAGCAGTACTTC